The next 4 T cell receptor beta chains were all read from a single sample in a study of T-cell reconstitution after alpha-beta-depleted transplantation in children. For TCRbeta, the library was prepared with unique molecular identifiers. TCRdb fed the PCR reads into MiXCR, producing one record per CDR3 protein. The repertoire consists of about 610,000 distinct CDR3 sequences, with about 10% occurring once and the leading ten covering roughly 4%. The sequencing used PBMCs from the stem cell graft donor, collected from the stem cell graft. These receptors were collected from a human donor who donated a stem cell graft to a child with acute myeloid leukemia.

This clonotype was recorded at least ten times. The V and J genes are TRBV5-1 and TRBJ2-1; D uncertain. Germline V gene data show CDR1 as SGHRS and CDR2 as YFSETQ. The CDR3 runs to 16 residues. Trimming shortened V by 0 bases and J by 4 bases, and 14 bases separated the two germline ends. The CDR3 nucleotides read TGCGCCAGCAGCTTGGCTCCTGTGGCAGTATACAATGAGCAGTTCTTC. Its translation: CASSLAPVAVYNEQFF. The variable domain in full, completed from reference TRBV5-1 and TRBJ2-1, reads KAGVTQTPRYLIKTRGQQVTLSCSPISGHRSVSWYQQTPGQGLQFLFEYFSETQRNKGNFPGRFSGRQFSNSRSEMNVSTLELGDSALYLCASSLAPVAVYNEQFFGPGTRLTVL.

Only a few counts were recorded for this clonotype. This chain links TRBV20-1 with TRBJ2-3; TRBD2 aligns across 10 bases. CDR3 length equals 16 residues. CDR1 is DFQATT, CDR2 SNEGSKA, per germline (reference sequence). V trimming: 4 bases; J trimming: 5 bases; junction bases outside the gene matches: 12. The CDR3 sequence: CSATKAGGPSVDTQYF. DNA for the CDR3: TGCAGTGCTACCAAAGCGGGAGGGCCCTCGGTAGATACGCAGTATTTT.

This clonotype was picked up many times. This chain links TRBV7-2 with TRBJ1-5; D gene ambiguous. The CDR3 totals 15 residues. With 4 bases removed from V and 2 bases from J, the gap between germline ends came to 12 bases. From germline, CDR1 is SGHTA and CDR2 FQGNSA. The CDR3 loop is CASSSRGGRNQPQHF. CDR3 sequence (DNA): TGTGCCAGCAGCTCGCGAGGAGGGCGCAATCAGCCCCAGCATTTT.

This clonotype was observed a handful of times. The junction shows a germline mismatch at one end, possibly a read error. The rearrangement links TRBV18 to TRBJ2-7; 8 bases line up with TRBD2. Looked up from germline, CDR1 is KGHSH and CDR2 is LQKENI. This CDR3 has 15 residues. For the CDR3, the DNA is TGTGCCAGCTCATCACCGGGACTAGGTCCCTACGAGCAGTACTTC. Amino acids: CASSSPGLGPYEQYF.